This record looks at one T cell receptor beta chain sequence and its context. The data stem from a study of blood T cell repertoires in COVID-19. Germline CDR1 is MDHEN and CDR2 is SYDVKM. V trimming: 1 base; J trimming: 4 bases; junction bases outside the gene matches: 5. The CDR3 is 15 amino acids. In the original analysis: Amplification of reference gene primers provided the estimated nucleated cell counts. TCRdb keeps only in-frame clones here, not all; method: immunoSEQ multiplex PCR. V and J calls and clone size are as listed in that table; D and trimming were resolved from the DNA. In the table there are some 150,000 clones, around 80% of which are singletons.

Input material: peripheral blood. The sequence was obtained from a woman in her 70s with acute or convalescent COVID-19. The genes are TRBV28 and TRBJ1-2; TRBD1 aligns across 8 bases. The CDR3 DNA follows: TGTGCCAGCAGTTTATTTTGGGACAGGACCTATGGCTACACCTTC. Translating gives CASSLFWDRTYGYTF.